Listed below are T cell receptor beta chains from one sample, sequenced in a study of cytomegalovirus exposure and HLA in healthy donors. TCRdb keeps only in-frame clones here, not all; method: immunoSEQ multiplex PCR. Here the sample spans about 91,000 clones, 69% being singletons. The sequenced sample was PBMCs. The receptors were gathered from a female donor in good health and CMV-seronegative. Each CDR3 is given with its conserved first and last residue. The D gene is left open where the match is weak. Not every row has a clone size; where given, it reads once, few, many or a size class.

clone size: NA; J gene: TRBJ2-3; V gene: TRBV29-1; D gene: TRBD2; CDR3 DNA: TGCAGCCTCCGGGGGGACACAGATACGCAGTATTTT; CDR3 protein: CSLRGDTDTQYF
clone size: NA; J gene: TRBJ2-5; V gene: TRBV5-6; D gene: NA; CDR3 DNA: TGTGCCAGCAGCTTTAGTGCGATGGAGACCCAGTACTTC; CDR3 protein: CASSFSAMETQYF
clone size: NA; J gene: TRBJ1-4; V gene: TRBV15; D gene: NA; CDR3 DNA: TGTGCCACCAGCAGGGGACGGGGGACAAAACTGTTTTTT; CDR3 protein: CATSRGRGTKLFF
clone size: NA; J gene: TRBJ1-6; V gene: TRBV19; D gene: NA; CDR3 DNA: TGTGCCAGTAGTAGGAGGGAAACGTATAATTCACCCCTCCACTTT; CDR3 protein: CASSRRETYNSPLHF
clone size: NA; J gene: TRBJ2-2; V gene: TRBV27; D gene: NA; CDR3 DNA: TGTGCCAGCAGTTTATCGATCCGGACACTTAACACCGGGGAGCTGTTTTTT; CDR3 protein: CASSLSIRTLNTGELFF
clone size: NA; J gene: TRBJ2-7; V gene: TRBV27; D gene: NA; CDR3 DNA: TGTGCCAGCAGTTTCGCAGGGTACTCCTACGAGCAGTACTTC; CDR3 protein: CASSFAGYSYEQYF
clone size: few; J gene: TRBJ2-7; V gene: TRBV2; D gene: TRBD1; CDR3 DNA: TGTGCCAGCAGGGACAACAGGGGACCCACCTACGAGCAGTACTTC; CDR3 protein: CASRDNRGPTYEQYF
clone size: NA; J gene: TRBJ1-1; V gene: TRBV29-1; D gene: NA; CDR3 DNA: TGCAGCGTTGGCGCGGGGGCGCCCACTGAAGCTTTCTTT; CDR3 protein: CSVGAGAPTEAFF
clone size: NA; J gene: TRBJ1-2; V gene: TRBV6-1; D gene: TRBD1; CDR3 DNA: TGTGCCAGCACCCCGAGATTGGGGGACAGTTATGGCTACACCTTC; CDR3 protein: CASTPRLGDSYGYTF
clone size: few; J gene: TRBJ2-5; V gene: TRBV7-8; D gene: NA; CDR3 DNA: TGTGCCAGCAGCTTCTCGGAGGTAGCGGTTCAAGAGACCCAGTACTTC; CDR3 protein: CASSFSEVAVQETQYF
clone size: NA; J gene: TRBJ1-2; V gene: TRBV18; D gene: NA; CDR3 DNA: TGTGCCAGCTCACCACGGAGGGGACACTATGGCTACACCTTC; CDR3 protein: CASSPRRGHYGYTF
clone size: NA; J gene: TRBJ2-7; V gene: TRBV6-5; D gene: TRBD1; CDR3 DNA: TGTGCCAGCAGTTACATGCAGGGGGCGGGTGAGCAGTACTTC; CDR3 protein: CASSYMQGAGEQYF
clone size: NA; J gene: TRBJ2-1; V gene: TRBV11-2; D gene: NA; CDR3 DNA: TGTGCCAGCAGCTTTAGAGGTCTCACCAAGCAGTTCTTC; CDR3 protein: CASSFRGLTKQFF
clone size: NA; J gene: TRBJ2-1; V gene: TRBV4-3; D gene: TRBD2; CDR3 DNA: TGCGCCAGCAGCCAAGCACGGGGGGGTTACAATGAGCAGTTCTTC; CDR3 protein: CASSQARGGYNEQFF
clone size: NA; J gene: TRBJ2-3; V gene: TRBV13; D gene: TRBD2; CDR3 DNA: TGTGCCAGCAGCTTACCTGGACTAGCGGGGTTCACAGATACGCAGTATTTT; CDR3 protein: CASSLPGLAGFTDTQYF
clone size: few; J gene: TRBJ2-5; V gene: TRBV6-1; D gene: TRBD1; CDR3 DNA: TGTGCCAGCAGTGAAACCCCGACAGGGTTGGAGACCCAGTACTTC; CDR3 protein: CASSETPTGLETQYF
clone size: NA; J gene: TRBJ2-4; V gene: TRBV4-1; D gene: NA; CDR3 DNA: TGCGCCAGCAGCCAAACCGACAGCGTCGATAGAAACATTCAGTACTTC; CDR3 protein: CASSQTDSVDRNIQYF
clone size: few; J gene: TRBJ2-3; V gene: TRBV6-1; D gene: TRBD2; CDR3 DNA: TGTGCCAGCAGTGCTGTAGCGGGCCCCATGGATACGCAGTATTTT; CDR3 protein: CASSAVAGPMDTQYF
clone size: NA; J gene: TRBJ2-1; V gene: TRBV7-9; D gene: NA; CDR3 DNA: TGTGCCAGCAGCCCTCGATCAGCGGAGGGCAATGAGCAGTTCTTC; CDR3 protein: CASSPRSAEGNEQFF
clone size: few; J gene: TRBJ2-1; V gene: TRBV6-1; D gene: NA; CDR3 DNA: TGTGCCAGCAGTGTCGTAGCGGTCCCTTTCGAAAATGAGCAGTTCTTC; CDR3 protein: CASSVVAVPFENEQFF
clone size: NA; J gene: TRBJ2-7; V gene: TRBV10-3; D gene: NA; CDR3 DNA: TGTGCCATCAGTGAGTCCGATCGGGACTACGAGCAGTACTTC; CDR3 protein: CAISESDRDYEQYF
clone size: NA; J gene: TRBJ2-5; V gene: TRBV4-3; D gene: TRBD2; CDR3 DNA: TGCGCCAGCAGCCAAGGTCCCCGGCGGGGGGGCCCTGAGACCCAGTACTTC; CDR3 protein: CASSQGPRRGGPETQYF
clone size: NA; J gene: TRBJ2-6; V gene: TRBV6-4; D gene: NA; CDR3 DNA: TGTGCCAGCAGTGACGCGGCCTCCGGGGCCAACGTCCTGACTTTC; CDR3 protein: CASSDAASGANVLTF
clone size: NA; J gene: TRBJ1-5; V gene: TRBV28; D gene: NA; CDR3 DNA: TGTGCCAGCAGCGGGGGGCCAGGCAATCAGCCCCAGCATTTT; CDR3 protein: CASSGGPGNQPQHF
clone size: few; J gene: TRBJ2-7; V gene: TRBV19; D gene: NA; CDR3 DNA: TGTGCCAGTAGTATGAGGGCGGGGCACTACGAGCAGTACTTC; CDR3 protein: CASSMRAGHYEQYF